This TCR beta chain was sequenced during a study of graft-versus-host responses after intestinal transplantation. Overall study results and limits: The marrow of recipients harbored GvH clones, and ileum or blood showed some of them first. Graft-donor T cell macrochimerism coincided with high graft-versus-host to host-versus-graft clonal ratios in allografts.

The table came from immunoSEQ multiplex PCR; TCRdb's copy has only in-frame clones and leaves some out. This sample has approximately 28,000 clones, with 85% to 95% found just once. This CDR3 has 15 residues. Deletions cut 0 bases from V and 0 bases from J, with 9 bases between. In germline, CDR1 is LGHNA, CDR2 YSLEER. About this clone itself: Its matching antigen is unknown.

The sequencing used PBMCs, collected around 70 days after intestinal transplant. The chain links TRBV4-3 to TRBJ2-7; D is perhaps TRBD1 or TRBD2 (5 bases each). The receptor was isolated from a human patient who received an intestinal transplant, so some T cells may come from the graft donor. As DNA, the CDR3 is TGCGCCAGCAGCCAAGAGTCAGGGACCTCCTACGAGCAGTACTTC. It translates to CASSQESGTSYEQYF.